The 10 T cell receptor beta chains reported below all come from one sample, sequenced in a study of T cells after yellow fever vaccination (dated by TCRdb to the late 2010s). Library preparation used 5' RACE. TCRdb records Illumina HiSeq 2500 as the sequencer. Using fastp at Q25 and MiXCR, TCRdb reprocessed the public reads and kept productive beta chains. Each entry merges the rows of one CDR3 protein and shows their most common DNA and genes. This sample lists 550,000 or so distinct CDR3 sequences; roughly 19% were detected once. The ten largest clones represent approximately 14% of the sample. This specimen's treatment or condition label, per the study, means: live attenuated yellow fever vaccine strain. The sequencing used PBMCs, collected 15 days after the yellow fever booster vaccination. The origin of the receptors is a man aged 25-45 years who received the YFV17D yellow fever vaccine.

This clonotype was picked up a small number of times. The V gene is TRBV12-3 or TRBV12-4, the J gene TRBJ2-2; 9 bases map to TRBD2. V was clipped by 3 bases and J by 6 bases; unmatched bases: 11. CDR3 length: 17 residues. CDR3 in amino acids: CASSFVISGSGAGELFF. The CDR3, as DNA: TGTGCCAGCAGTTTTGTGATTAGCGGGAGTGGCGCCGGGGAGCTGTTTTTT.

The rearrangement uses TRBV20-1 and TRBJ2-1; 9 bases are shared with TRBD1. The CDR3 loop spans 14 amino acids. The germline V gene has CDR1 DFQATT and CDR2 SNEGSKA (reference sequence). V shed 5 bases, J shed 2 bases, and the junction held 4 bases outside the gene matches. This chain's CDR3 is CSAWTGEPYNEQFF. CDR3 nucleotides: TGCAGTGCTTGGACAGGGGAACCCTACAATGAGCAGTTCTTC.

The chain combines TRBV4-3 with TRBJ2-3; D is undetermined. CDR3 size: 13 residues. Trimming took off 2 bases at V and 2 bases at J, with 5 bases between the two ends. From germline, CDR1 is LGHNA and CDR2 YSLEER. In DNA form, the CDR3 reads TGCGCCAGCAGCCAACAGGACACAGATACGCAGTATTTT. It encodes CASSQQDTDTQYF.

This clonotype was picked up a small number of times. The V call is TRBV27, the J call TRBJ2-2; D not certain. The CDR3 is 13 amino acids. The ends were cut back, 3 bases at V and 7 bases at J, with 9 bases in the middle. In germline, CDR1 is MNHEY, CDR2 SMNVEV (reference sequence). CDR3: CASSFLRDGELFF. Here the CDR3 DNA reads TGTGCCAGCAGTTTTTTACGTGACGGGGAGCTGTTTTTT.

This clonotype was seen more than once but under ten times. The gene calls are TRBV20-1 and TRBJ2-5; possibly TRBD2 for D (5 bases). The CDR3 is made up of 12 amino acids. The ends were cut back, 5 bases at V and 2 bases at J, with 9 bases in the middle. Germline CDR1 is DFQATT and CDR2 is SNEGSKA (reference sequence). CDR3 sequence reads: CSAYQRQETQYF. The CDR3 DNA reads TGCAGTGCTTACCAGCGGCAAGAGACCCAGTACTTC.

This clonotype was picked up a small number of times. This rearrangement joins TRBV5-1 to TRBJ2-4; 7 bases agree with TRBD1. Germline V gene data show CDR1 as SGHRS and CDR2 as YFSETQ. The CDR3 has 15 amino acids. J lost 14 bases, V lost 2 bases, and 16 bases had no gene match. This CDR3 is CASSFDGTEGSWKYF. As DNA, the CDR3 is TGCGCCAGCAGCTTCGACGGGACAGAGGGTAGTTGGAAGTACTTC.

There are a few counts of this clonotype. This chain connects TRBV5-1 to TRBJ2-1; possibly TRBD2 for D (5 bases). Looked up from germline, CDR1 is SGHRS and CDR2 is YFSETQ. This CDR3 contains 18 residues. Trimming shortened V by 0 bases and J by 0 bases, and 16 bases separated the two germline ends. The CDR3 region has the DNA TGCGCCAGCAGCTTGGAGCTAGCTGCCTTAATCTCCTACAATGAGCAGTTCTTC. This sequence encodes CASSLELAALISYNEQFF.

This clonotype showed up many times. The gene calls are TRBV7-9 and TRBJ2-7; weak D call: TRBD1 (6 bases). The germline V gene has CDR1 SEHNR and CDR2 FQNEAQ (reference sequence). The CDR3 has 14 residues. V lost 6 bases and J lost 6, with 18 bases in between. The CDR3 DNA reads TGTGCCAGCAGTTCCTCTGACAGGAACTCCGAGCAGTACTTC. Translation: CASSSSDRNSEQYF.

CDR3 residues: CASRFARSYEQYF. The CDR3 bases are TGTGCCAGCAGATTTGCCCGCTCCTACGAGCAGTACTTC. V gene TRBV5-6 combines with J gene TRBJ2-7; D remains ambiguous. The CDR3 consists of 13 residues. Germline-derived CDR1 and CDR2 are SGHDT and YYEEEE. With 5 bases removed from V and 0 bases from J, the gap between germline ends came to 9 bases.

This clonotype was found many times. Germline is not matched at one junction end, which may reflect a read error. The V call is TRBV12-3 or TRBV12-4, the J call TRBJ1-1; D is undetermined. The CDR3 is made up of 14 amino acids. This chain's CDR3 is CASSLGQTNTEAFF. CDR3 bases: TGTGCCAGCAGCTTAGGGCAGACGAACACTGAAGCTTTCTTT.